A single sample is the source of the 25 T cell receptor beta chains below, sequenced in a study of cytomegalovirus exposure and HLA in healthy donors. The PCR used 60 Vbeta and 13 Jbeta primers. The data were produced by immunoSEQ multiplex PCR, yet TCRdb's version contains in-frame clones alone and is incomplete. Of approximately 140,000 clones listed, around three quarters are singletons. Sequenced material: PBMCs. The receptors here all came from a woman aged 40 to 50 in good health and CMV-seropositive.

The J gene is TRBJ2-3, the V gene TRBV7-2; 10 positions agree with TRBD2. V lost 5 bases and J lost 4; bases outside the gene matches: 12. The V gene's germline CDR1 is SGHTA and CDR2 FQGNSA. The CDR3 sequence is 17 residues long. CDR3 DNA: TGTGCCAGCAGCCAACGAGCGGGAGGGCGGTCCGCAGATACGCAGTATTTT. Its protein product is CASSQRAGGRSADTQYF.

The chain couples TRBV30 to TRBJ2-2; the D gene is possibly TRBD2 (6 bases). In germline, CDR1 is GTSNPN, CDR2 SVGIG (reference sequence). The CDR3 extends over 13 amino acids. Trimming shortened V by 4 bases and J by 4 bases, and 10 bases separated the two germline ends. This chain's CDR3 is CAWNWGGTGELFF. Written as DNA, the CDR3 is TGTGCCTGGAACTGGGGAGGCACCGGGGAGCTGTTTTTT.

The rearrangement uses TRBV19 and TRBJ2-2, with TRBD1 matching over 9 bases. Germline assignment: CDR1 LNHDA and CDR2 SQIVND (reference sequence). The CDR3 is 14 residues long. Trimming cost V 8 bases and J 4 bases; bases outside gene matches: 5. CDR3 region: CASCGQGSTGELFF. The CDR3 DNA sequence: TGTGCCAGTTGTGGACAGGGGTCCACCGGGGAGCTGTTTTTT.

The chain combines TRBV5-1 with TRBJ2-7; 7 bases align to TRBD2. CDR3 size: 12 residues. Trimming cost V 4 bases and J 5 bases; bases outside gene matches: 3. The V gene's germline CDR1 is SGHRS and CDR2 YFSETQ. The CDR3 DNA reads as TGCGCCAGCAGCACCGGGGGGAACGAGCAGTACTTC. This translates into CASSTGGNEQYF.

The rearrangement uses TRBV7-2 and TRBJ2-1; TRBD2 matches at 10 bases. This CDR3 has 15 residues. Losses at the gene ends were 3 bases for V and 5 bases for J; bases not matched to a gene: 4. The germline gives CDR1 SGHTA, CDR2 FQGNSA. The DNA of the CDR3 is TGTGCCAGCAGCTTCACTAGCGGGATGGACAATGAGCAGTTCTTC. This codes for CASSFTSGMDNEQFF.

Here the CDR3 reads CASSPPGLAGGGNEQFF. CDR3 DNA sequence: TGCGCCAGCAGTCCCCCCGGTCTAGCGGGAGGAGGCAATGAGCAGTTCTTC. The chain is built from TRBV23-1 and TRBJ2-1; 11 bases fit TRBD2. TRBV23-1 falls under the ORF class, with uncertain function. V shed 4 bases and J 6 bases; nucleotides not matched to a gene: 11. CDR3 length: 17 amino acids.

The chain is built from TRBV7-2 and TRBJ2-7, with 11 bases aligning to TRBD2. Germline V gene sequence: CDR1 SGHTA, CDR2 FQGNSA. V lost 5 bases, J lost 2 bases, and 2 bases stayed unmatched. The CDR3 sequence is 14 residues long. CDR3 coding DNA: TGTGCCAGCAGCGAGACTAGCGGGACCTACGAGCAGTACTTC. As protein: CASSETSGTYEQYF.

The J gene is TRBJ2-7, the V gene TRBV6-5; a weak D match, TRBD1 (6 bases). CDR3 size: 15 residues. V lost 2 bases and J lost 0, with 11 bases in between. Germline-derived CDR1 and CDR2 are MNHEY and SVGAGI. Here the CDR3 DNA reads TGTGCCAGCAGTTACGCCCAGGGGCTCTCCTACGAGCAGTACTTC. It yields the protein CASSYAQGLSYEQYF.

A note on this clone: A junction boundary mismatches the germline segment, possibly from a read error. This chain joins TRBV30 and TRBJ1-6, with D perhaps matching TRBD1 (5 bases). Per germline, CDR1 GTSNPN and CDR2 SVGIG (reference sequence). This CDR3 region has 15 residues. The CDR3 is CAWSVRGLSNSPLLF. DNA of the CDR3: TGTGCCTGGAGTGTGCGGGGCCTTTCAAATTCACCCCTCCTCTTT.

The chain couples TRBV5-1 to TRBJ2-3; TRBD2 agrees at 10 bases. Germline loops: CDR1 SGHRS, CDR2 YFSETQ. This CDR3 contains 14 residues. V shed 5 bases, J shed 5 bases, and the junction held 5 bases outside the gene matches. CDR3 DNA sequence: TGCGCCAGCAGGCGACTAGCGGGTCAAGATACGCAGTATTTT. This sequence encodes CASRRLAGQDTQYF.

There are a few counts of this clone. The V and J genes are TRBV7-2 and TRBJ2-5, with a possible D match to TRBD2 (5 bases). Germline V gene data show CDR1 as SGHTA and CDR2 as FQGNSA. V lost 1 base and J lost 5, with 14 bases in between. This CDR3 comprises 15 residues. Here the CDR3 DNA reads TGTGCCAGCAGCTTAGGCGCTACTAGGCGGGAGACCCAGTACTTC. Its protein product is CASSLGATRRETQYF.

This chain uses TRBV10-2 with TRBJ2-2; 11 bases line up with TRBD2. Germline CDR1 and CDR2: WSHSY and SAAADI. The ends lost 4 bases at V and 7 bases at J; junction bases unmatched: 5. The CDR3 contains 15 residues. CDR3: CASSGASGGHGELFF. The CDR3 DNA is TGCGCCAGCAGTGGGGCTAGCGGGGGGCACGGGGAGCTGTTTTTT.

This clone was detected only once. The rearrangement links TRBV6-1 to TRBJ1-2, with TRBD1 matching over 8 bases. CDR1 is MNHNS, CDR2 SASEGT, per germline. This CDR3 is 13 amino acids long. V shed 6 bases, J shed 8 bases, and the junction held 8 bases outside the gene matches. CDR3 in DNA: TGTGCCAGCAGGGGGCAGGGGGCAGGAGGCTACACCTTC. This translates into CASRGQGAGGYTF.

The V and J genes are TRBV6-6 and TRBJ1-1; no clear D. The CDR3 is made up of 13 amino acids. Germline CDR1 MNHNY, CDR2 SVGAGI (reference sequence). Trimming left V 4 bases short and J 5 bases short, with 11 bases between. CDR3 protein: CASSFGGGTEAFF. The DNA for the CDR3 is TGTGCCAGCAGTTTCGGAGGAGGGACTGAAGCTTTCTTT.

The rearrangement links TRBV19 to TRBJ2-7; a possible D gene is TRBD2 (5 bases). Germline V gene sequence: CDR1 LNHDA, CDR2 SQIVND (reference sequence). This CDR3 has 16 residues. V lost 5 bases and J 1 base, leaving 18 bases between the germline ends. CDR3 region: CASSWGSTGRSYEQYF. DNA for the CDR3: TGTGCCAGTAGTTGGGGATCGACGGGGAGATCCTACGAGCAGTACTTC.

The chain has TRBV5-1 and TRBJ2-5; 8 nucleotides line up with TRBD2. Per germline, CDR1 SGHRS and CDR2 YFSETQ. V dropped 0 bases and J dropped 0; count of bases not matched to a gene: 7. The CDR3 has 17 amino acids. As DNA, the CDR3 is TGCGCCAGCAGCTTGGCCCCAGGTAGCGGGAACCAAGAGACCCAGTACTTC. This codes for CASSLAPGSGNQETQYF.

The genes are TRBV7-3 and TRBJ2-1; maybe TRBD1 (6 bases). The ends were cut back, 5 bases at V and 7 bases at J, with 12 bases in the middle. The CDR3 spans 13 residues. Germline assignment: CDR1 SGHTA and CDR2 FQGTGA. CDR3 sequence (DNA): TGTGCCAGCAGCCCCACAGGGTGGAATGAGCAGTTCTTC. Translation gives CASSPTGWNEQFF.

The V call is TRBV4-1, the J call TRBJ2-1, with TRBD2 matching over 9 bases. The J segment lost 7 bases and the V segment lost 3 bases, leaving 7 bases of the junction unmatched. The CDR3 consists of 15 residues. Germline CDR1 reads MGHRA; CDR2 reads YSYEKL. CDR3: CASSQLAGVRNEQFF. The CDR3, as DNA: TGCGCCAGCAGCCAGTTAGCGGGAGTTAGGAATGAGCAGTTCTTC.

This clone was observed a handful of times. V usage is TRBV6-5 and J usage is TRBJ2-1, with D tentatively TRBD1 (6 bases). V lost 7 bases, J lost 11 bases, and 18 bases lay in between. Germline V lookup: CDR1 MNHEY, CDR2 SVGAGI. This CDR3 is built from 13 residues. CDR3 amino acids: CASTYLGGRKQFF. Written as DNA, the CDR3 is TGTGCCAGCACCTACCTAGGGGGTCGGAAGCAGTTCTTC.

CDR3 protein: CASSPGTGGSGSSYNEQFF. Written as DNA, the CDR3 is TGTGCCAGCTCACCGGGGACAGGGGGCAGCGGGAGCTCCTACAATGAGCAGTTCTTC. This sequence joins TRBV18 and TRBJ2-1, with 12 bases identical to TRBD1. The germline V gene encodes CDR1 KGHSH and CDR2 LQKENI. Trimming at V came to 3 bases and at J to 0 bases, leaving 9 bases not matched to a gene. The CDR3 has 19 amino acids. Together with reference TRBV18 and TRBJ2-1, the CDR3 gives the full variable domain: NAGVMQNPRHLVRRRGQEARLRCSPMKGHSHVYWYRQLPEEGLKFMVYLQKENIIDESGMPKERFSAEFPKEGPSILRIQQVVRGDSAAYFCASSPGTGGSGSSYNEQFFGPGTRLTVL.

The chain links TRBV2 to TRBJ2-1; D ambiguous. Germline CDR1 SNHLY, CDR2 FYNNEI. The CDR3 spans 13 residues. Trimming took 6 bases from V and 12 from J, leaving 18 bases between them. The CDR3 here is CASSPSQVIGQFF. The CDR3, as DNA: TGTGCCAGCAGCCCAAGCCAGGTCATCGGGCAGTTCTTC.

This chain connects TRBV7-9 to TRBJ2-7; D not resolved. The V and J ends lost 0 bases and 9 bases respectively, with 12 bases between them. The CDR3 is 13 residues long. Germline lookup yields CDR1 SEHNR and CDR2 FQNEAQ (reference sequence). CDR3 loop: CASSLAATPGQYF. DNA of the CDR3: TGTGCCAGCAGCTTAGCCGCGACCCCGGGGCAGTACTTC.

This chain links TRBV6-4 with TRBJ1-2, with 7 bases identical to TRBD1. The CDR3 consists of 13 residues. Germline loops: CDR1 MRHNA, CDR2 SNTAGT. V shed 3 bases and J 8 bases; nucleotides not matched to a gene: 6. CDR3: CASSETLGQGYTF. DNA for the CDR3: TGTGCCAGCAGTGAGACCCTGGGACAGGGCTACACCTTC.

In this sample, this clone turned up once. Relative to the germline gene, one junction end is altered; a read error may explain this. The chain recombines TRBV11-2 with TRBJ2-2; 7 nucleotides align to TRBD1. In germline, CDR1 is SGHAT, CDR2 FQNNGV. This CDR3 spans 12 amino acids. The CDR3 nucleotides are TGTGCCAGCAGCTTAGGGTCAGGGGGGCTGTTTTTT. Translated, it gives CASSLGSGGLFF. Full variable domain (outside the CDR3, taken from reference TRBV11-2 and TRBJ2-2): EAGVAQSPRYKIIEKRQSVAFWCNPISGHATLYWYQQILGQGPKLLIQFQNNGVVDDSQLPKDRFSAERLKGVDSTLKIQPAKLEDSAVYLCASSLGSGGLFFGEGSRLTVL.

The J gene is TRBJ2-3, the V gene TRBV5-1, with D possibly matching TRBD2 (6 bases). V gave up 0 bases and J gave up 2 bases, with 10 bases separating them. Germline loops: CDR1 SGHRS, CDR2 YFSETQ. This CDR3 is built from 15 residues. DNA of the CDR3: TGCGCCAGCAGCTTGGACGGGGGATTCACAGATACGCAGTATTTT. Amino acid sequence: CASSLDGGFTDTQYF.